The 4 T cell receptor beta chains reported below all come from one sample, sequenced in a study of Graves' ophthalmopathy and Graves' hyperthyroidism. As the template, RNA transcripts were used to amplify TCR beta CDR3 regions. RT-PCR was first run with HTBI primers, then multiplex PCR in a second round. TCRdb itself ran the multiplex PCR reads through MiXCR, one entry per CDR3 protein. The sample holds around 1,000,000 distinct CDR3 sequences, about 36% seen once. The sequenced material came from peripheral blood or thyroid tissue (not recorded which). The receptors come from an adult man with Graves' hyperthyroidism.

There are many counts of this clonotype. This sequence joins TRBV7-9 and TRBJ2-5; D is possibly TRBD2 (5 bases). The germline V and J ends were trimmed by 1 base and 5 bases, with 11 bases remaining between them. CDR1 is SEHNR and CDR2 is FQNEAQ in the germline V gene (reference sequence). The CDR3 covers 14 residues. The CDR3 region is CASSLVGSGETQYF. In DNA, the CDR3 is TGTGCCAGCAGCTTAGTAGGGAGTGGGGAGACCCAGTACTTC.

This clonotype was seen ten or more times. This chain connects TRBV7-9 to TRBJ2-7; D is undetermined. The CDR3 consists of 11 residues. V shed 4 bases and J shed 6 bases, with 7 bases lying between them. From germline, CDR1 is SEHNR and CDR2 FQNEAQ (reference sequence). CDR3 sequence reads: CASSSLTEQYF. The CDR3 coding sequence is TGTGCCAGCAGCTCTTTGACCGAGCAGTACTTC.

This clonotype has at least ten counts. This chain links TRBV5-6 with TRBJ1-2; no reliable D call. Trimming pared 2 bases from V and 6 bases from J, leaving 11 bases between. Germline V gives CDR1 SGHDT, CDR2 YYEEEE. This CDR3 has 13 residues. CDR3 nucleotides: TGTGCCAGCAGCTTAGAAGGGAGTCATGGCTACACCTTC. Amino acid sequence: CASSLEGSHGYTF.

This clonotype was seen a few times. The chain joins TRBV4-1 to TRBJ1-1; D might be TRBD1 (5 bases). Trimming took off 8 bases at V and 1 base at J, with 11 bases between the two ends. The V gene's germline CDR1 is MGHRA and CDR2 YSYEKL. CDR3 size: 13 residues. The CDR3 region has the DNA TGCGCCAGCGCATTGACAGAGAACACTGAAGCTTTCTTT. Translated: CASALTENTEAFF.